In this sample, the clone carrying this TCR beta chain turned up once. This record belongs to a study of blood T cell repertoires in COVID-19. The protocol was immunoSEQ multiplex PCR, while the TCRdb copy is restricted to in-frame clones and leaves out a portion. Of some 100,000 clones listed, over 75% are singletons. The V segment lost 2 bases and the J segment 13 bases; nucleotides outside the gene matches: 8. Germline V CDR1 and CDR2: MNHNS, SASEGT. CDR3 length: 13 residues. The sample taken for sequencing was peripheral blood. This rearrangement joins TRBV6-1 to TRBJ2-1, with 7 nucleotides matching TRBD2. The receptor was derived from a woman aged 45-60 years with acute or convalescent COVID-19. Here the CDR3 DNA reads TGTGCCAGCAGTGAACGCGGGGGACTCCCACAGTTCTTC. It translates to CASSERGGLPQFF.